Shown below are 4 T cell receptor beta chains from a single sample sequenced in a study of T cells in Graves' hyperthyroidism and ophthalmopathy. TCR beta CDR3 regions were amplified from RNA transcripts. A set of HTBI primers served as the primers for a first-round RT-PCR of the TCR CDR3. MiXCR, run by TCRdb on the multiplex PCR reads, gives a single entry per CDR3 protein. Of roughly 530,000 distinct CDR3 sequences in the sample, approximately 17% are singletons; the top ten hold around 17%. The sequencing input was blood. These receptor sequences come from a woman younger than 35 with Graves' ophthalmopathy.

J is TRBJ2-7 and V is TRBV27; 8 bases map to TRBD1. Germline V CDR1 and CDR2: MNHEY, SMNVEV (reference sequence). Germline trimming cut 5 bases from V and 7 bases from J; bases unmatched to any gene: 16. The CDR3 has 16 amino acids. Here the CDR3 DNA reads TGTGCCAGCAGTCAAGATGGGACAGGCTGGGTTTTGGAGCAGTACTTC. Protein product: CASSQDGTGWVLEQYF.

Comments on this clonotype: This may stem from a read error, because a much larger clone lies one nucleotide away. This chain joins TRBV30 and TRBJ2-3, with 9 bases identical to TRBD2. This CDR3 comprises 14 residues. V shed 2 bases and J 6 bases; nucleotides not matched to a gene: 6. Germline V gene data show CDR1 as GTSNPN and CDR2 as SVGIG (reference sequence). The CDR3 is CAWSKRGRGDTQYF. CDR3 in DNA: TGTGCCTGGAGTAAGCGCGGGAGGGGGGATACGCAGTATTTT.

This clonotype was seen ten or more times. The V and J genes are TRBV7-9 and TRBJ1-1; D gene unclear. From germline, CDR1 is SEHNR and CDR2 FQNEAQ (reference sequence). CDR3 length: 14 residues. Deletions cut 11 bases from V and 1 base from J, with 17 bases between. The CDR3: CAYLRAPTNTEAFF. CDR3 coding DNA: TGTGCCTACCTTCGAGCCCCCACGAACACTGAAGCTTTCTTT.

This clonotype was seen repeatedly, ten times or more. The chain combines TRBV7-9 with TRBJ1-1, with TRBD1 matching 9 bases. Trimming at V came to 5 bases and at J to 4 bases, leaving 5 bases not matched to a gene. This CDR3 spans 14 amino acids. Germline V gene lookup returns CDR1 SEHNR and CDR2 FQNEAQ (reference sequence). CDR3 loop: CASSTDRGGTEAFF. CDR3 bases: TGTGCCAGCAGCACAGACAGGGGGGGCACTGAAGCTTTCTTT.